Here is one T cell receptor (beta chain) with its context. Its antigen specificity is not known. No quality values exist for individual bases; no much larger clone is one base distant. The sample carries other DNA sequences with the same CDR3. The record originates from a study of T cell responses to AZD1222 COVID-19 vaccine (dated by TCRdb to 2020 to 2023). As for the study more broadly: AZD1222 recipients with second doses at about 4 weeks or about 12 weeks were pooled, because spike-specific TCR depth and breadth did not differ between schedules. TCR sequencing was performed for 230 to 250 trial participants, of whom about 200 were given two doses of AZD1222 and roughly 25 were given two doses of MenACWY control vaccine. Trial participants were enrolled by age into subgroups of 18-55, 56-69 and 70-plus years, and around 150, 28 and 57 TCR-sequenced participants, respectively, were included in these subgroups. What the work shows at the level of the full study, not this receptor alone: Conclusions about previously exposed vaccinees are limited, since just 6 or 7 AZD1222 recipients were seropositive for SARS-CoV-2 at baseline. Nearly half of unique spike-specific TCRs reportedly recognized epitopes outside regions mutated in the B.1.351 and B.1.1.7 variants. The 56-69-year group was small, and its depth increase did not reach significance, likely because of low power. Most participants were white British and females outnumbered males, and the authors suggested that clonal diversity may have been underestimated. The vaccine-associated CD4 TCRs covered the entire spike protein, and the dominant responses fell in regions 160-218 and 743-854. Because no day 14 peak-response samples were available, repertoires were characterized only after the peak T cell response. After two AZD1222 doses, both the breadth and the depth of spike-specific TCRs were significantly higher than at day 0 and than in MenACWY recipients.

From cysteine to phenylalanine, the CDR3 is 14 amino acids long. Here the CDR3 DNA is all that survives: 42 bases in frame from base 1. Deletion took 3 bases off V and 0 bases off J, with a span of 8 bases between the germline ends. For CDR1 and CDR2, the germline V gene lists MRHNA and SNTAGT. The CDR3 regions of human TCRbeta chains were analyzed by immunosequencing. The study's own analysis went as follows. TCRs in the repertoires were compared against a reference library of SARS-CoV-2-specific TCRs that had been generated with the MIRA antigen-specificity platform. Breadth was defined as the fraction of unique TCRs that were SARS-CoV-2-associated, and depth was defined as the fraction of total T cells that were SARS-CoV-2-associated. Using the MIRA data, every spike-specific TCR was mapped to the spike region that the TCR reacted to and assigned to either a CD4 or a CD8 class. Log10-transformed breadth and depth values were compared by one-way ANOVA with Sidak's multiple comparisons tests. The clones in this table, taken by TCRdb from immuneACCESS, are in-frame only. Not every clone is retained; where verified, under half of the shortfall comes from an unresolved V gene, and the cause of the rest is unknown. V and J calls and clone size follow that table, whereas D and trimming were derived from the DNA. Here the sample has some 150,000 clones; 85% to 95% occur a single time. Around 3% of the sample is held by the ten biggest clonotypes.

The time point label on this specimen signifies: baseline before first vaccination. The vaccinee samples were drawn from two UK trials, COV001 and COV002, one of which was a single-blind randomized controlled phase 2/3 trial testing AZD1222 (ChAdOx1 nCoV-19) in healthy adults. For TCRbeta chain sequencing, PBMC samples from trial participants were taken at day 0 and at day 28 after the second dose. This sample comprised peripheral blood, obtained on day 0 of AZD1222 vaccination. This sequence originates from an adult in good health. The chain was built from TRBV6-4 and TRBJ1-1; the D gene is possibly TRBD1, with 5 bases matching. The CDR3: CASSEAGMNTEAFF. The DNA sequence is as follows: TGTGCCAGCAGTGAAGCAGGGATGAACACTGAAGCTTTCTTT.